Shown below are 27 T cell receptor beta chains from a single sample sequenced in a study of blood T cell repertoires in COVID-19. Method: immunoSEQ multiplex PCR; TCRdb's copy keeps in-frame clones and lacks some. Of 100,000 or so clones listed, around four fifths were seen once; the top ten hold 19%. The source material was peripheral blood. The origin of the receptors is a woman between 65 and 79 years old with acute or convalescent COVID-19.

Relative to its sample, this clone is medium-sized (0.01 to 0.1%). The V gene is TRBV28, the J gene TRBJ1-5; D gene uncertain. CDR1 and CDR2 from the germline V gene are MDHEN and SYDVKM. Trimming took off 6 bases at V and 6 bases at J, with 9 bases between the two ends. There are 12 residues in the CDR3. The CDR3 nucleotides are TGTGCCAGCAGCGACTTGCCTCAGCCCCAGCATTTT. Its translation is CASSDLPQPQHF. The variable domain in full, with the rest retrieved from reference TRBV28 and TRBJ1-5, is DVKVTQSSRYLVKRTGEKVFLECVQDMDHENMFWYRQDPGLGLRLIYFSYDVKMKEKGDIPEGYSVSREKKERFSLILESASTNQTSMYLCASSDLPQPQHFGDGTRLSIL.

The rearrangement links TRBV7-2 to TRBJ2-5, with a weak D call TRBD1 (5 bases). The V end was cut by 3 bases, the J end by 4 bases, with 15 bases between. In germline, CDR1 is SGHTA, CDR2 FQGNSA. The CDR3 runs to 15 residues. The CDR3 nucleotides read TGTGCCAGCAGCTTCTTCCCCCAGGGTTCAGAGACCCAGTACTTC. It codes for CASSFFPQGSETQYF.

This chain links TRBV16 with TRBJ1-1; TRBD1 matches at 10 bases. The CDR3 contains 19 residues. J was trimmed by 2 bases and V by 4 bases; bases with no gene match: 16. Germline CDR1 KGHSY, CDR2 FQNENV. As DNA, the CDR3 is TGTGCCAGCAGCCCTCATCCGGGACAGGGGAATCGGGGAAACACTGAAGCTTTCTTT. Translation: CASSPHPGQGNRGNTEAFF.

The rearrangement joins TRBV5-1 to TRBJ2-3; TRBD2 agrees at 11 bases. CDR3 length equals 16 residues. Germline CDR1 and CDR2: SGHRS and YFSETQ. J lost 7 bases, V lost 3 bases, and 10 bases had no gene match. This CDR3 reads CASSSDPSGGLNTQYF. DNA of the CDR3: TGCGCCAGCAGCTCCGACCCTAGCGGGGGGTTAAATACGCAGTATTTT.

The J gene is TRBJ2-5, the V gene TRBV7-2, with TRBD2 matching 8 bases. CDR3 size: 14 residues. J lost 5 bases, V lost 5 bases, and 7 bases had no gene match. The germline gives CDR1 SGHTA, CDR2 FQGNSA. CDR3 in DNA: TGTGCCAGCAGCCCCCGCGCTAGCGGGGAGACCCAGTACTTC. It translates to CASSPRASGETQYF.

This chain connects TRBV5-6 to TRBJ2-5; D is possibly TRBD1 (5 bases). V lost 2 bases, J lost 2 bases, and 25 bases lay in between. The CDR3 sequence is 19 residues long. The germline V gene encodes CDR1 SGHDT and CDR2 YYEEEE. CDR3: CASSLVTLRPTVTQETQYF. The CDR3, as DNA: TGTGCCAGCAGCTTAGTCACGCTTCGTCCGACAGTCACACAAGAGACCCAGTACTTC.

The V and J genes are TRBV7-9 and TRBJ2-7, with 8 bases fitting TRBD1. Per germline, CDR1 SEHNR and CDR2 FQNEAQ (reference sequence). The CDR3 has 15 amino acids. J gave up 1 base and V 3 bases, and 5 bases lay outside the gene matches. The CDR3 DNA reads TGTGCCAGCAGCTTGGACGGGACAGGTTCCTACGAGCAGTACTTC. It yields the protein CASSLDGTGSYEQYF.

V is TRBV5-1 and J is TRBJ1-1; D unresolved. The germline V gene encodes CDR1 SGHRS and CDR2 YFSETQ. Trimming shortened V by 5 bases and J by 0 bases, and 8 bases separated the two germline ends. The CDR3 contains 13 residues. The CDR3 protein is CASRSEMNTEAFF. CDR3 bases: TGCGCCAGCAGGAGCGAAATGAACACTGAAGCTTTCTTT. Complete variable domain (other parts from reference TRBV5-1 and TRBJ1-1): KAGVTQTPRYLIKTRGQQVTLSCSPISGHRSVSWYQQTPGQGLQFLFEYFSETQRNKGNFPGRFSGRQFSNSRSEMNVSTLELGDSALYLCASRSEMNTEAFFGQGTRLTVV.

The chain uses TRBV29-1 and TRBJ2-7; D not resolved. The ends were cut back, 7 bases at V and 2 bases at J, with 15 bases in the middle. The CDR3 covers 13 residues. Germline loops: CDR1 SQVTM, CDR2 ANQGSEA. The CDR3 DNA is TGCAGCGGAAAAACCGCGGCCGCCTACGAGCAGTACTTC. Amino acid sequence: CSGKTAAAYEQYF.

The gene calls are TRBV3-1 (or the pseudogene TRBV3-2) and TRBJ2-7, with 11 nucleotides matching TRBD2. V gave up 4 bases and J gave up 2 bases; unmatched junction bases: 1. CDR3 length: 14 residues. Germline V gene lookup returns CDR1 LGHDT and CDR2 YNNKEL (reference sequence). The CDR3 coding sequence is TGTGCCAGCAGCCGACTAGCGGGGACCTACGAGCAGTACTTC. This codes for CASSRLAGTYEQYF.

The V call is TRBV28, the J call TRBJ2-7; 7 bases agree with TRBD2. CDR3 length: 14 residues. V trimming: 5 bases; J trimming: 2 bases; junction bases outside the gene matches: 6. CDR1 is MDHEN, CDR2 SYDVKM, per germline. CDR3 sequence: CASSPLGGTYEQYF. The CDR3 DNA sequence: TGTGCCAGCAGTCCCCTGGGAGGGACCTACGAGCAGTACTTC.

The CDR3: CASKLRAISNSPLHF. CDR3 sequence (DNA): TGTGCCAGCAAGTTGCGGGCTATTAGTAATTCACCCCTCCACTTT. The genes are TRBV6-5 and TRBJ1-6, with D hard to call. V was trimmed by 7 bases and J by 6 bases, leaving 16 bases between them. This CDR3 region has 15 residues. Germline CDR1 MNHEY, CDR2 SVGAGI.

This clone was found once. This rearrangement joins TRBV7-2 to TRBJ1-3; 10 bases align to TRBD1. The CDR3 sequence is 15 residues long. J was trimmed by 7 bases and V by 4 bases; bases with no gene match: 7. Germline CDR1 and CDR2: SGHTA and FQGNSA. CDR3 in DNA: TGTGCCAGCAGCTCCCAGGGGGGACAGGGGAACACCATATATTTT. Residues: CASSSQGGQGNTIYF. The full variable domain, rest sourced from reference TRBV7-2 and TRBJ1-3, is GAGVSQSPSNKVTEKGKDVELRCDPISGHTALYWYRQSLGQGLEFLIYFQGNSAPDKSGLPSDRFSAERTGGSVSTLTIQRTQQEDSAVYLCASSSQGGQGNTIYFGEGSWLTVV.

The chain combines TRBV7-2 with TRBJ2-7; 10 bases fit TRBD2. V lost 1 base, J lost 4 bases, and 4 bases stayed unmatched. The CDR3 is made up of 15 amino acids. Germline V gene lookup returns CDR1 SGHTA and CDR2 FQGNSA. CDR3 DNA sequence: TGTGCCAGCAGCTTAGGTAGCGGGGGGAGGTACGAGCAGTACTTC. It yields the protein CASSLGSGGRYEQYF. Drawing the rest from reference TRBV7-2 and TRBJ2-7, the complete variable domain is GAGVSQSPSNKVTEKGKDVELRCDPISGHTALYWYRQSLGQGLEFLIYFQGNSAPDKSGLPSDRFSAERTGGSVSTLTIQRTQQEDSAVYLCASSLGSGGRYEQYFGPGTRLTVT.

The chain links TRBV28 to TRBJ2-1, with 11 positions matching TRBD2. The CDR3 consists of 12 residues. Germline values: CDR1 MDHEN, CDR2 SYDVKM. J gave up 15 bases and V 5 bases, and 6 bases lay outside the gene matches. The chain's CDR3 is CASSHPSGGLFF. For the CDR3, the DNA is TGTGCCAGCAGTCACCCTAGCGGGGGGTTGTTCTTC.

This chain links TRBV7-2 with TRBJ1-4; 9 bases map to TRBD1. CDR3 length: 14 residues. Trimming removed 4 bases from V and 7 bases from J; junction bases left unmatched: 4. Germline CDR1 and CDR2: SGHTA and FQGNSA. The CDR3 region has the DNA TGTGCCAGCAGCTCACAGGGGGCGAGTGAAAAACTGTTTTTT. Encoded protein: CASSSQGASEKLFF.

The V call is TRBV5-5, the J call TRBJ2-7; 7 bases are shared with TRBD1. This CDR3 spans 12 amino acids. The trim removed 3 bases at V and 6 bases at J, leaving 3 bases unmatched. Per germline, CDR1 SGHKS and CDR2 YYEKEE (reference sequence). The CDR3 bases are TGTGCCAGCAGCTACAGGGGTAGCGAGCAGTACTTC. Translated, it gives CASSYRGSEQYF.

This clone was found once. This chain uses TRBV7-2 with TRBJ1-6; D gene ambiguous. With 6 bases removed from V and 9 bases from J, the gap between germline ends came to 12 bases. The CDR3 loop spans 13 amino acids. The germline V gene has CDR1 SGHTA and CDR2 FQGNSA. The CDR3 loop reads CASRRAEGSPLHF. In nucleotides, the CDR3 is TGTGCCAGCAGACGGGCCGAGGGTTCACCCCTCCACTTT.

The chain couples TRBV14 to TRBJ2-1, with 9 bases aligning to TRBD2. The CDR3 length is 15 residues. Germline V gene lookup returns CDR1 SGHDN and CDR2 FVKESK. Trimming took 1 base from V and 6 from J; bases not matched to a gene: 4. The CDR3 spells CASSQGLAGVNEQFF. CDR3 DNA: TGTGCCAGCAGCCAAGGATTAGCGGGGGTCAATGAGCAGTTCTTC.

The rearrangement links TRBV29-1 to TRBJ2-3, with 8 nucleotides matching TRBD2. The CDR3 loop spans 14 amino acids. Germline-derived CDR1 and CDR2 are SQVTM and ANQGSEA. CDR3 sequence (DNA): TGCGCGGCGGGAACTAGCGGCAGCACAGATACGCAGTATTTT. It codes for CAAGTSGSTDTQYF.

The chain carries TRBV7-6 and TRBJ2-1, with TRBD2 matching 11 bases. CDR1 and CDR2 from the germline V gene are SGHVS and FNYEAQ. The V gene end was trimmed by 5 bases and the J gene end by 2 bases; junction bases not matched to a gene: 2. The CDR3 is 15 amino acids. Here the CDR3 reads CASSPLAGAYNEQFF. CDR3 bases: TGTGCCAGCAGCCCACTAGCGGGAGCCTACAATGAGCAGTTCTTC.

V usage is TRBV9 and J usage is TRBJ1-3, with D possibly matching TRBD1 (5 bases). Germline assignment: CDR1 SGDLS and CDR2 YYNGEE. V dropped 3 bases and J dropped 4 bases, with 14 bases sitting between them. The CDR3 has 15 amino acids. The DNA for the CDR3 is TGTGCCAGCAGCGCCGGCAGGGCCCTGGGAAACACCATATATTTT. Translating it yields CASSAGRALGNTIYF.

The chain joins TRBV6-2 or TRBV6-3 to TRBJ1-4; D not certain. V lost 5 bases and J lost 7, with 5 bases in between. Looked up from germline, CDR1 is MNHEY and CDR2 is SVGEGT. This CDR3 comprises 11 residues. CDR3 DNA: TGTGCCAGCAGTCTACGTGAAAAACTGTTTTTT. Translation: CASSLREKLFF.

CDR3 loop: CASSFSGDGNEQYF. CDR3 coding DNA: TGTGCCAGCAGCTTCTCCGGGGATGGGAACGAGCAGTACTTC. J is TRBJ2-7 and V is TRBV11-2; a weak D match, TRBD2 (5 bases). V lost 3 bases and J 5 bases, leaving 14 bases between the germline ends. The CDR3 covers 14 residues. Looked up from germline, CDR1 is SGHAT and CDR2 is FQNNGV.

The CDR3 loop is CASSFRGMYYGYTF. The CDR3 DNA sequence: TGTGCCAGCAGTTTCCGAGGGATGTACTATGGCTACACCTTC. This chain joins TRBV28 and TRBJ1-2; D is unclear. Germline V CDR1 and CDR2: MDHEN, SYDVKM. Trimming stripped 3 bases from V and 3 bases from J, with 11 bases between. The CDR3 has 14 amino acids.

V gene TRBV4-1 combines with J gene TRBJ1-1; D is unresolved. CDR1 is MGHRA, CDR2 YSYEKL, per germline. The CDR3 runs to 15 residues. Trimming cost V 0 bases and J 1 base, with 9 bases left between them. Here the CDR3 DNA reads TGCGCCAGCAGCCAAGAGATCAGGCCGAACACTGAAGCTTTCTTT. Its protein product is CASSQEIRPNTEAFF.

V usage is TRBV29-1 and J usage is TRBJ2-5; 9 nucleotides match TRBD2. The CDR3 extends over 15 amino acids. The germline CDR1 and CDR2 sequences are SQVTM and ANQGSEA. The V segment lost 7 bases and the J segment 6 bases; nucleotides outside the gene matches: 15. The CDR3 region is CSALWAGTSIQTQYF. The CDR3 DNA sequence: TGCAGCGCCTTGTGGGCCGGGACTAGCATACAGACCCAGTACTTC.